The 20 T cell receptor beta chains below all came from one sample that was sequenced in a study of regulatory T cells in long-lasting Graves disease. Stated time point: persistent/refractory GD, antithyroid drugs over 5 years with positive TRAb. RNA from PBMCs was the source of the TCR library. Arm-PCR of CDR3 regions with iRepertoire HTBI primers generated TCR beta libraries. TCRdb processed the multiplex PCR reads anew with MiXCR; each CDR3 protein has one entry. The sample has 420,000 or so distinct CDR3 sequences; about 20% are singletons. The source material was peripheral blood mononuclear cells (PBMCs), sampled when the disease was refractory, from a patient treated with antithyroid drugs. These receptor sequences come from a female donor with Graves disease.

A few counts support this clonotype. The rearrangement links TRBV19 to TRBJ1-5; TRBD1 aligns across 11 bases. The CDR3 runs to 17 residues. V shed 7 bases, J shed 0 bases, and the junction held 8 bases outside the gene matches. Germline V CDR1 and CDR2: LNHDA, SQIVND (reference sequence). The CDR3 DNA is TGTGCCAGTAATGACATCGGGACAGGGGGTAGCAATCAGCCCCAGCATTTT. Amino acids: CASNDIGTGGSNQPQHF.

CDR3 region: CASSSGRLFSGANVLTF. CDR3 coding DNA: TGTGCCAGCAGCTCGGGCAGGTTGTTCTCTGGGGCCAACGTCCTGACTTTC. The chain has TRBV7-6 and TRBJ2-6; no clear D. The CDR3 consists of 17 residues. Trimming took off 4 bases at V and 0 bases at J, with 13 bases between the two ends. The germline V gene encodes CDR1 SGHVS and CDR2 FNYEAQ.

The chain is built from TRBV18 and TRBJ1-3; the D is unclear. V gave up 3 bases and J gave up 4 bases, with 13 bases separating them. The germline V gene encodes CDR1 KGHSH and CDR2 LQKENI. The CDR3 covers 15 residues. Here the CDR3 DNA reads TGTGCCAGCTCACCCTCCGTGACATCGGGAAACACCATATATTTT. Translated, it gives CASSPSVTSGNTIYF.

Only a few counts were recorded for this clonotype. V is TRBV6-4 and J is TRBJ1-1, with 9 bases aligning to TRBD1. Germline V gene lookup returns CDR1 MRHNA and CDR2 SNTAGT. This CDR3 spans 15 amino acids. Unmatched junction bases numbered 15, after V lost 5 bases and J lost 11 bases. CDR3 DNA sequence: TGTGCCAGCAGTTACGCCGCCGGGACAGGGAGGGACGCTTTCTTT. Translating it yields CASSYAAGTGRDAFF.

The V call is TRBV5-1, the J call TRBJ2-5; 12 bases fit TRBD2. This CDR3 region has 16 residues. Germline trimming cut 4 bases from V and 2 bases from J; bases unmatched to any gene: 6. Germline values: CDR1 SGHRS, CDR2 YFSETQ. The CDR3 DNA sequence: TGCGCCAGCAGCCCCGGGGGACTAGCGGGTCAAGAGACCCAGTACTTC. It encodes CASSPGGLAGQETQYF.

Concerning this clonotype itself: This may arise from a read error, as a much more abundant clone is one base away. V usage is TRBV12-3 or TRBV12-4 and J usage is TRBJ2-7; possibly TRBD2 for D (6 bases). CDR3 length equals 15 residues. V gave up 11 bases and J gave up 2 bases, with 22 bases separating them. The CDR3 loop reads CAGAPNSGNTYEQYF. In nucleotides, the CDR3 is TGTGCCGGCGCACCCAATAGCGGCAACACCTACGAGCAGTACTTC.

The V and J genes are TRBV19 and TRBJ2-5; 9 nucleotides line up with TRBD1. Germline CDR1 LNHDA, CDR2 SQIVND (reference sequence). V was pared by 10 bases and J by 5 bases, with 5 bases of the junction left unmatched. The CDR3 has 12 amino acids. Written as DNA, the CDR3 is TGTGCCACCTCAGGACAGGGGGAGACCCAGTACTTC. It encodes CATSGQGETQYF.

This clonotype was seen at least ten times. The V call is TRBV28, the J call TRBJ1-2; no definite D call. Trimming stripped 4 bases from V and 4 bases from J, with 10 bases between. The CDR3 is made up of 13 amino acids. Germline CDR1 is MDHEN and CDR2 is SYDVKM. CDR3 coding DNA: TGTGCCAGCAGTTCAACTAATCCCTATGGCTACACCTTC. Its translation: CASSSTNPYGYTF.

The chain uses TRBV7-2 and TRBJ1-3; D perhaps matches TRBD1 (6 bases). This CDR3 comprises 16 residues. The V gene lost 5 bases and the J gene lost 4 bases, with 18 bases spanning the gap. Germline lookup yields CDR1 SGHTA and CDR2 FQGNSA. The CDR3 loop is CASSAHGGATGNTIYF. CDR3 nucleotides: TGTGCCAGCAGCGCACACGGGGGGGCAACGGGAAACACCATATATTTT.

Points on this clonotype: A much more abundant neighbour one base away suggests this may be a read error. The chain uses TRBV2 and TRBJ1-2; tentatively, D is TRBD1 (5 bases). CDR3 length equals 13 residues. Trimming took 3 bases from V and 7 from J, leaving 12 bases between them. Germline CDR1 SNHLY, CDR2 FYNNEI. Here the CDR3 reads CASSDWGRPGYTF. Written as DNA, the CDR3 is TGTGCCAGCAGTGATTGGGGCAGACCTGGCTACACCTTC.

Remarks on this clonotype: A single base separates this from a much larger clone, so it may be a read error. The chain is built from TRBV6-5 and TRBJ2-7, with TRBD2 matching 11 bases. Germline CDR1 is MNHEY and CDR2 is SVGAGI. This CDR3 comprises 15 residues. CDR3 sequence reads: CAGSYGTSGTYEQYF. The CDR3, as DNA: TGTGCCGGCAGTTATGGGACTAGCGGAACCTACGAGCAGTACTTC.

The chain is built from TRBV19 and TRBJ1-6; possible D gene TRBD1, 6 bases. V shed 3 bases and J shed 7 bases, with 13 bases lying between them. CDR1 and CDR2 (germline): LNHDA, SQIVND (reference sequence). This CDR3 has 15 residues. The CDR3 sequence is CASSMGQISNSPLHF. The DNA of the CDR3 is TGTGCCAGTAGTATGGGACAAATTTCCAATTCACCCCTCCACTTT.

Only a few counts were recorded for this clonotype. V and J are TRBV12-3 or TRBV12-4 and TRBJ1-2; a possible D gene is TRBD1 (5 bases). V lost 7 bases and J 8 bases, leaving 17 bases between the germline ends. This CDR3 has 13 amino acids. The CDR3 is CASNTKRGGGYTF. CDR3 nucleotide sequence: TGTGCCAGCAATACGAAGAGGGGTGGGGGCTACACCTTC.

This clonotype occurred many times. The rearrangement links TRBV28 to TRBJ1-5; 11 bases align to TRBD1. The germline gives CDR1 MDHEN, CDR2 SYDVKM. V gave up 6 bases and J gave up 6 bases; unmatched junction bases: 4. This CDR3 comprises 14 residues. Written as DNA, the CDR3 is TGTGCCAGCAGGGCGGGACAGGGGGGTCAGCCCCAGCATTTT. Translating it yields CASRAGQGGQPQHF.

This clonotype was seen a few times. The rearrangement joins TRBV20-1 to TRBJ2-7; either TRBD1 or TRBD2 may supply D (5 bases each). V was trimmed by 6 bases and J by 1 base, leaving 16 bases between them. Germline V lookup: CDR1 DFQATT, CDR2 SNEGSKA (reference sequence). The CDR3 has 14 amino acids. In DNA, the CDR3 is TGCAGTGCAGCGAGGGGTTTCGCTTCCTACGAGCAGTACTTC. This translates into CSAARGFASYEQYF.

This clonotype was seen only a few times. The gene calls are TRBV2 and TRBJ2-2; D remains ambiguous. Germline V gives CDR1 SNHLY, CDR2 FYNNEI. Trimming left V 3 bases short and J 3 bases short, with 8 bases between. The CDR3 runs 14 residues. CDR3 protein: CASSDVRYTGELFF. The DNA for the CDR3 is TGTGCCAGCAGTGACGTCAGATACACCGGGGAGCTGTTTTTT.

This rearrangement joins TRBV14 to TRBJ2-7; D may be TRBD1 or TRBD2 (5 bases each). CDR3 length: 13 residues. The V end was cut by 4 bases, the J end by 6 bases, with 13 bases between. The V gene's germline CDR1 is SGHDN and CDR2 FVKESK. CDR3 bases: TGTGCCAGCAGCCTCACTGGGGGAATCGAGCAGTACTTC. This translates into CASSLTGGIEQYF. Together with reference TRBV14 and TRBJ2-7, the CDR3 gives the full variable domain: EAGVTQFPSHSVIEKGQTVTLRCDPISGHDNLYWYRRVMGKEIKFLLHFVKESKQDESGMPNNRFLAERTGGTYSTLKVQPAELEDSGVYFCASSLTGGIEQYFGPGTRLTVT.

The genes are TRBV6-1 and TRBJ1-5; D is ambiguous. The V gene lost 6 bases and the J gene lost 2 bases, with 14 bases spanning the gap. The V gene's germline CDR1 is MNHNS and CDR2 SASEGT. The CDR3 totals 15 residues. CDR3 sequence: CASSKGKAGNQPQHF. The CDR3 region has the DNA TGTGCCAGCAGCAAGGGAAAGGCGGGCAATCAGCCCCAGCATTTT.

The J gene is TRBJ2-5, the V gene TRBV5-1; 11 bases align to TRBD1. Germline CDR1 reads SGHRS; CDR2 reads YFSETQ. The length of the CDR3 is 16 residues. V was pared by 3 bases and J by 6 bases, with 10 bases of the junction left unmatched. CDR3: CASSYEPGQGGKTQYF. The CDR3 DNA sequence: TGCGCCAGCAGCTACGAACCGGGACAGGGGGGAAAGACCCAGTACTTC.

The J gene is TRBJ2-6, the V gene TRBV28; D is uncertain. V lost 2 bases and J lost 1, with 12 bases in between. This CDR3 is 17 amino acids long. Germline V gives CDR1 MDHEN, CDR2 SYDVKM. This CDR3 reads CASSLTLKQSGANVLTF. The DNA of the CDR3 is TGTGCCAGCAGTTTAACACTTAAACAATCTGGGGCCAACGTCCTGACTTTC.